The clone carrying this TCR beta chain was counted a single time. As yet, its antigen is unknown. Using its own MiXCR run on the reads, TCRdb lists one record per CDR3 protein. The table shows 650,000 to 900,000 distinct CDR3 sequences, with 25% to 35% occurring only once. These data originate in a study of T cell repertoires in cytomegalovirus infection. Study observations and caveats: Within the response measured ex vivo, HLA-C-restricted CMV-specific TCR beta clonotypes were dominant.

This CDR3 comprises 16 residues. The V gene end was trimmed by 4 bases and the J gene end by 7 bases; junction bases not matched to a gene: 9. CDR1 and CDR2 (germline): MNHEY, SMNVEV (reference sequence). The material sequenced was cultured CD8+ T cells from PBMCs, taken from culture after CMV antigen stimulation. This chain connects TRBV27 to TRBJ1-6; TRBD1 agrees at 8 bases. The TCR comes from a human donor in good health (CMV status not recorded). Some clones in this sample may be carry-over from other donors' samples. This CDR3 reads CASSSLGQGSNSPLHF. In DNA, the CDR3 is TGTGCCAGCAGTTCTCTAGGACAGGGAAGCAATTCACCCCTCCACTTT.